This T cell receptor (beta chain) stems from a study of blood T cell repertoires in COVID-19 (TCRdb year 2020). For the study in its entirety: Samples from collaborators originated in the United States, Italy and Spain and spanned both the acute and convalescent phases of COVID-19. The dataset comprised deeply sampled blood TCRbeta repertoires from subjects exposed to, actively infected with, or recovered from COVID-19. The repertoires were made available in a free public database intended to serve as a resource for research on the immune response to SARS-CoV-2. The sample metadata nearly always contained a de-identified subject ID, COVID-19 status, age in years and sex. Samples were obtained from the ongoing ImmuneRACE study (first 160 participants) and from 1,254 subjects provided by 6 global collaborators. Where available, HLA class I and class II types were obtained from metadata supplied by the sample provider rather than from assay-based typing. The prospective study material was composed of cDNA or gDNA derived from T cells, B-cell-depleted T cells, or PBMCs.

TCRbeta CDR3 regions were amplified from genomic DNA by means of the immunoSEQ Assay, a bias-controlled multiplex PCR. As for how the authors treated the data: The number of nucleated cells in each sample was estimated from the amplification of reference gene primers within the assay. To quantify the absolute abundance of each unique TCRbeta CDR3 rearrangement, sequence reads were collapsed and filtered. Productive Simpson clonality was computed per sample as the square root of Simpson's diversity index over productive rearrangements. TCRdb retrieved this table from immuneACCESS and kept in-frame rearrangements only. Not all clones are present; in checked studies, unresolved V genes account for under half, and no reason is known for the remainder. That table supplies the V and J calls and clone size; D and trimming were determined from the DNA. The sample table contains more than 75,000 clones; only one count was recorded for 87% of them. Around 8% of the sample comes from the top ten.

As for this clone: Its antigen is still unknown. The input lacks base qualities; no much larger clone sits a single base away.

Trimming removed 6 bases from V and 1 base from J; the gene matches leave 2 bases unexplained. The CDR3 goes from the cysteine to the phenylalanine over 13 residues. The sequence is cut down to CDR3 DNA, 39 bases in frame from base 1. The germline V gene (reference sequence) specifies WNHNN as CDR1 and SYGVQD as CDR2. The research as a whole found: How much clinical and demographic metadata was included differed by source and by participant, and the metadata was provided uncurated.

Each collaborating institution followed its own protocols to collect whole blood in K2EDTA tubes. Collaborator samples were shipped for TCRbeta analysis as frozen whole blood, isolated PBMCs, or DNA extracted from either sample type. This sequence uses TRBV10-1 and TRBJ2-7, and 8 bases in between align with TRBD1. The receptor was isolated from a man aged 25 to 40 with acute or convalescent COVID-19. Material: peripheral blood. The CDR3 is CASSRDRSYEQYF. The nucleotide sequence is TGCGCCAGCAGCCGGGACAGGTCCTACGAGCAGTACTTC.